This T cell receptor beta chain derives from a study of blood T cells in healthy people across ages. Then a second PCR, running about 7 to 11 cycles, was carried out with a sample-barcoded 5' primer and a J-beta primer mix. TCRdb ran MiXCR on the 5' RACE reads and lists one entry per CDR3 protein. The profile shows about 510,000 distinct CDR3 sequences, about 28% of them singletons. There are 16 residues in the CDR3. CDR1 DFQATT and CDR2 SNEGSKA come from the germline V gene (reference sequence). V lost 6 bases, J lost 2 bases, and 12 bases stayed unmatched. This same sample was also part of a study on T cells of mothers and their children.

The sequence was collected from a boy aged 2 to 10 in good health. The genes are TRBV20-1 and TRBJ2-3; 9 bases are a match to TRBD2. The sample was blood. The chain's CDR3 is CSANYNSGGSTDTQYF. CDR3 in DNA: TGCAGTGCGAACTATAATAGCGGGGGATCCACAGATACGCAGTATTTT.